This T cell receptor (beta chain) was observed in a study of cytomegalovirus exposure and HLA in healthy donors. On this clone: Its target is unknown.

The CDR3 extends over 12 amino acids. V was cut by 6 bases and J by 4 bases, with 9 bases left in between. Germline values: CDR1 SNHLY, CDR2 FYNNEI. Study results and caveats: Most TCR beta V segments were productive about 90% or about 30% of the time in an earlier analysis. In vitro checks showed that a few CMV-associated chains really do target CMV antigens. A list of roughly 180 TCR beta chains associated with cytomegalovirus was given.

The PCR used 60 Vbeta and 13 Jbeta primers. Profiling relied on immunoSEQ multiplex PCR, and the TCRdb table lists in-frame clones only, not all of them. This sample has 35,000 to 40,000 clones, with around three fifths found just once. The sequence came from a man aged 50 to 60 in good health and CMV-seropositive. Material: PBMCs. The chain joins TRBV2 to TRBJ2-5; no firm D call. The CDR3 bases are TGTGCCAGCAGGCTAGATTCAGAGACCCAGTACTTC. Residues: CASRLDSETQYF.